The 30 T cell receptor beta chains below all came from one sample that was sequenced in a study of cytomegalovirus exposure and HLA in healthy donors. The primer mix had 60 Vbeta and 13 Jbeta primers. Assay: immunoSEQ multiplex PCR; the TCRdb copy retains only in-frame clones and omits some. The sample includes about 51,000 clones, 81% of them seen just once. Sequenced input: PBMCs. These receptors were taken from a boy aged 5-17 years in good health and CMV-seropositive.

The chain uses TRBV6-1 and TRBJ1-4, with D possibly being TRBD1 (5 bases). The CDR3 totals 18 residues. Germline V CDR1 and CDR2: MNHNS, SASEGT. V dropped 0 bases and J dropped 6 bases, with 20 bases sitting between them. As DNA, the CDR3 is TGTGCCAGCAGTGAAGCAGGGGTTTTCGGGCCGGCGGATGAAAAACTGTTTTTT. It translates to CASSEAGVFGPADEKLFF.

This clone was recorded a few times. The V call is TRBV7-2, the J call TRBJ2-1, with D maybe TRBD1 (5 bases). The CDR3 is 15 residues long. Germline V lookup: CDR1 SGHTA, CDR2 FQGNSA. V was shortened by 3 bases and J by 9 bases, with 18 bases between the two germline ends. Written as DNA, the CDR3 is TGTGCCAGCAGCTTGGCCCTCACAGGTTCATCTGAGCAGTTCTTC. Translation: CASSLALTGSSEQFF.

This chain uses TRBV6-6 with TRBJ1-1; D not resolved. The CDR3 consists of 13 residues. V was clipped by 5 bases and J by 7 bases, with 14 bases between them. CDR1 and CDR2 (germline): MNHNY, SVGAGI (reference sequence). CDR3 nucleotides: TGTGCCAGCAGTCCCCGAGCGGCTCTTGAAGCTTTCTTT. Its translation: CASSPRAALEAFF.

The chain couples TRBV2 to TRBJ2-5; weak D call: TRBD2 (6 bases). The V end lost 8 bases, the J end lost 2 bases, and 15 bases lay between the germline ends. The CDR3 spans 14 residues. Germline V gives CDR1 SNHLY, CDR2 FYNNEI. For the CDR3, the DNA is TGTGCCAGCGGGATGGGCGGGACTCAAGAGACCCAGTACTTC. It yields the protein CASGMGGTQETQYF.

This clone was counted a few times. This chain joins TRBV5-1 and TRBJ2-3; 10 bases are a match to TRBD1. Germline loops: CDR1 SGHRS, CDR2 YFSETQ. V lost 9 bases to trimming and J lost 1 base; unmatched junction nucleotides: 20. The CDR3 length is 19 residues. CDR3 coding DNA: TGCGCCACCTCGATTGGGTTTTTCGACAGGGGGCGCGGCACAGATACGCAGTATTTT. Its protein product is CATSIGFFDRGRGTDTQYF.

V gene TRBV19 combines with J gene TRBJ2-6; TRBD2 matches 9 bases. Germline loops: CDR1 LNHDA, CDR2 SQIVND (reference sequence). V gave up 1 base and J gave up 8 bases; unmatched junction bases: 3. The CDR3 is 15 residues long. In DNA form, the CDR3 reads TGTGCCAGTAGTATAGGGGCGGGGGGGCCCAACGTCCTGACTTTC. This translates into CASSIGAGGPNVLTF.

This clone has only one observation. The V gene is TRBV27, the J gene TRBJ1-2; the D is unclear. Germline CDR1 MNHEY, CDR2 SMNVEV (reference sequence). This CDR3 region has 12 residues. Trimming removed 3 bases from V and 6 bases from J, with 8 bases in between. For the CDR3, the DNA is TGTGCCAGCAGTTTGGGAGGGCATGGCTACACCTTC. Its translation: CASSLGGHGYTF.

The chain recombines TRBV6-6 with TRBJ1-2; D remains unclear. The CDR3 is 15 amino acids. Germline assignment: CDR1 MNHNY and CDR2 SVGAGI (reference sequence). Trimming removed 0 bases from V and 4 bases from J, with 12 bases in between. This chain's CDR3 is CASSYSSSPGYGYTF. DNA of the CDR3: TGTGCCAGCAGTTACTCGTCGTCTCCCGGCTATGGCTACACCTTC.

The chain combines TRBV11-2 with TRBJ2-5; D remains ambiguous. The J call may be mistaken, given a closer DNA end match to TRBJ2-7. The germline CDR1 and CDR2 sequences are SGHAT and FQNNGV. The CDR3 totals 13 residues. The DNA of the CDR3 is TGTGCCAGCAGCTTATCCAACTCCTACGAGCAGTACTTC. It is translated as CASSLSNSYEQYF.

J is TRBJ2-3 and V is TRBV28, with D possibly being TRBD2 (6 bases). Germline assignment: CDR1 MDHEN and CDR2 SYDVKM. Trimming removed 4 bases from V and 1 base from J, with 12 bases in between. The length of the CDR3 is 15 residues. The CDR3 region is CASSSEGAGTDTQYF. The CDR3 DNA is TGTGCCAGCAGTTCGGAGGGCGCGGGCACAGATACGCAGTATTTT.

The chain links TRBV19 to TRBJ2-3; D perhaps matches TRBD1 (6 bases). V gave up 3 bases and J gave up 3 bases, with 7 bases separating them. CDR3 size: 13 residues. Germline V gene sequence: CDR1 LNHDA, CDR2 SQIVND (reference sequence). This chain's CDR3 is CASSIQGTDTQYF. The CDR3 bases are TGTGCCAGTAGTATTCAGGGGACAGATACGCAGTATTTT. Drawing the rest from reference TRBV19 and TRBJ2-3, the complete variable domain is DGGITQSPKYLFRKEGQNVTLSCEQNLNHDAMYWYRQDPGQGLRLIYYSQIVNDFQKGDIAEGYSVSREKKESFPLTVTSAQKNPTAFYLCASSIQGTDTQYFGPGTRLTVL.

The rearrangement uses TRBV27 and TRBJ2-1; D may be TRBD1 (6 bases). The CDR3 extends over 14 amino acids. Germline V gene lookup returns CDR1 MNHEY and CDR2 SMNVEV (reference sequence). Trimming stripped 3 bases from V and 9 bases from J, with 15 bases between. CDR3 residues: CASSFLQGSIEQFF. In DNA form, the CDR3 reads TGTGCCAGCAGTTTTCTACAGGGTAGTATTGAGCAGTTCTTC.

V is TRBV7-8 and J is TRBJ1-4; D possibly corresponds to TRBD1 (6 bases). The CDR3 consists of 16 residues. Per germline, CDR1 SGHVS and CDR2 FQNEAQ. V shed 1 base and J shed 3 bases, with 12 bases lying between them. CDR3 residues: CASSLEPGGPNEKLFF. The CDR3, as DNA: TGTGCCAGCAGCTTAGAGCCCGGGGGGCCTAATGAAAAACTGTTTTTT. Using reference TRBV7-8 and TRBJ1-4 for the parts outside the CDR3, the full variable domain is GAGVSQSPRYKVAKRGQDVALRCDPISGHVSLFWYQQALGQGPEFLTYFQNEAQLDKSGLPSDRFFAERPEGSVSTLKIQRTQQEDSAVYLCASSLEPGGPNEKLFFGSGTQLSVL.

The rearrangement uses TRBV19 and TRBJ2-7; 8 bases align to TRBD2. CDR1 and CDR2 from the germline V gene are LNHDA and SQIVND (reference sequence). CDR3 length: 13 amino acids. V was clipped by 6 bases and J by 3 bases; unmatched bases: 4. DNA of the CDR3: TGTGCCAGTAGGAGCGGGGGAGGCTACGAGCAGTACTTC. It specifies CASRSGGGYEQYF.

The chain has TRBV14 and TRBJ2-5; possibly TRBD1 for D (7 bases). The CDR3 length is 19 residues. V was trimmed by 0 bases and J by 2 bases, leaving 22 bases between them. The germline CDR1 and CDR2 sequences are SGHDN and FVKESK. The CDR3 coding sequence is TGTGCCAGCAGCCAAGATCACGGGAGCTTAGGGGGCCCACAAGAGACCCAGTACTTC. This gives the protein CASSQDHGSLGGPQETQYF.

CDR3 sequence reads: CSVNYRSMNTEAFF. DNA of the CDR3: TGCAGCGTCAATTACAGGTCCATGAACACTGAAGCTTTCTTT. The V and J genes are TRBV29-1 and TRBJ1-1; D perhaps matches TRBD1 (5 bases). Per germline, CDR1 SQVTM and CDR2 ANQGSEA. Trimming shortened V by 6 bases and J by 0 bases, and 14 bases separated the two germline ends. This CDR3 comprises 14 residues.

This clone appeared a few times. This sequence joins TRBV25-1 and TRBJ1-1, with D unclear. The CDR3 length is 12 residues. Trimming stripped 2 bases from V and 9 bases from J, with 10 bases between. Looked up from germline, CDR1 is MGHDK and CDR2 is SYGVNS. Here the CDR3 DNA reads TGTGCCAGCAGTGAAGACACCAGGCAAGCTTTCTTT. Amino acid sequence: CASSEDTRQAFF. Full variable domain (outside the CDR3, taken from reference TRBV25-1 and TRBJ1-1): EADIYQTPRYLVIGTGKKITLECSQTMGHDKMYWYQQDPGMELHLIHYSYGVNSTEKGDLSSESTVSRIRTEHFPLTLESARPSHTSQYLCASSEDTRQAFFGQGTRLTVV.

This clone has more than one count but fewer than ten. The J gene is TRBJ1-5, the V gene TRBV5-6; D possibly corresponds to TRBD1 (5 bases). The germline V gene encodes CDR1 SGHDT and CDR2 YYEEEE. V lost 0 bases, J lost 7 bases, and 14 bases lay in between. The CDR3 runs to 15 residues. CDR3 nucleotides: TGTGCCAGCAGCTTGGCCGGCAGGACAAGGCAGCCCCAGCATTTT. Protein product: CASSLAGRTRQPQHF.

With regard to this clone: A junction boundary mismatches the germline segment, possibly from a read error. The rearrangement joins TRBV7-9 to TRBJ2-3; 12 nucleotides match TRBD2. Germline-derived CDR1 and CDR2 are SEHNR and FQNEAQ (reference sequence). The CDR3 is 16 residues long. CDR3 bases: TGTTCCAGCAGCTTCCCTCTAGCGGGGGGGCTCGATACGCAGTATTTT. Protein sequence: CSSSFPLAGGLDTQYF.

The V call is TRBV6-5, the J call TRBJ2-5, with a possible D match to TRBD1 (6 bases). The DNA end lines up better with TRBJ2-7; the J call may be wrong. Germline values: CDR1 MNHEY, CDR2 SVGAGI. The CDR3 runs to 16 residues. CDR3 region: CASSYSIGQGYYEQYF. The CDR3 DNA is TGTGCCAGCAGTTACTCGATCGGTCAGGGGTACTACGAGCAGTACTTC.

This chain joins TRBV7-9 and TRBJ2-7, with a possible D match to TRBD2 (5 bases). The V end was cut by 3 bases, the J end by 3 bases, with 9 bases between. Germline-derived CDR1 and CDR2 are SEHNR and FQNEAQ (reference sequence). The CDR3 is 13 residues long. The CDR3 DNA is TGTGCCAGCAGCTTTACTAGTTTCTACGAGCAGTACTTC. Translating gives CASSFTSFYEQYF.

V gene TRBV2 combines with J gene TRBJ2-7; D gene ambiguous. Trimming shortened V by 2 bases and J by 0 bases, and 17 bases separated the two germline ends. Germline values: CDR1 SNHLY, CDR2 FYNNEI. The CDR3 is 17 amino acids. The CDR3 region has the DNA TGTGCCAGCAGTGAAAGAAAATCGGCGGTCAGCTCCTACGAGCAGTACTTC. This translates into CASSERKSAVSSYEQYF.

J is TRBJ1-5 and V is TRBV4-1; 7 bases agree with TRBD1. V shed 0 bases and J 3 bases; nucleotides not matched to a gene: 8. Per germline, CDR1 MGHRA and CDR2 YSYEKL. The CDR3 runs 17 residues. The CDR3 sequence: CASSQEWYRGDNQPQHF. The CDR3 nucleotides are TGCGCCAGCAGCCAAGAATGGTACAGGGGCGACAATCAGCCCCAGCATTTT.

A single count supports this clone. This sequence joins TRBV7-9 and TRBJ2-5; tentative D call: TRBD2 (6 bases). V was clipped by 8 bases and J by 0 bases, with 16 bases between them. CDR1 and CDR2 from the germline V gene are SEHNR and FQNEAQ (reference sequence). The CDR3 sequence is 15 residues long. This chain's CDR3 is CASGVGRWYQETQYF. The CDR3, as DNA: TGTGCCAGCGGTGTGGGGAGGTGGTACCAAGAGACCCAGTACTTC. The whole variable domain, filled in from reference TRBV7-9 and TRBJ2-5, reads DTGVSQNPRHKITKRGQNVTFRCDPISEHNRLYWYRQTLGQGPEFLTYFQNEAQLEKSRLLSDRFSAERPKGSFSTLEIQRTEQGDSAMYLCASGVGRWYQETQYFGPGTRLLVL.

The rearrangement links TRBV11-2 to TRBJ2-7; 11 bases are shared with TRBD2. Germline V gene sequence: CDR1 SGHAT, CDR2 FQNNGV. The length of the CDR3 is 19 residues. The V gene end was trimmed by 5 bases and the J gene end by 6 bases; junction bases not matched to a gene: 21. CDR3 coding DNA: TGTGCCAGCAGCCGAGCGGTAGGAGTTAGACTAGCGGGAACTACCGAGCAGTACTTC. This encodes CASSRAVGVRLAGTTEQYF.

The chain combines TRBV11-2 with TRBJ2-1; a possible D gene is TRBD1 (6 bases). This CDR3 contains 14 residues. The germline V gene encodes CDR1 SGHAT and CDR2 FQNNGV. Trimming left V 5 bases short and J 5 bases short, with 13 bases between. The CDR3 here is CASSLPGTNNEQFF. The DNA for the CDR3 is TGTGCCAGCAGCCTCCCAGGGACAAACAATGAGCAGTTCTTC.

This clone was seen a few times. DNA for the CDR3: TGCGCCAGCAGCCACCCTACGGGAGAGTATAACACCGGGGAGCTGTTTTTT. It is translated as CASSHPTGEYNTGELFF. V and J are TRBV4-1 and TRBJ2-2; a possible D gene is TRBD2 (6 bases). Germline V CDR1 and CDR2: MGHRA, YSYEKL. The length of the CDR3 is 17 residues. V was trimmed by 3 bases and J by 2 bases, leaving 16 bases between them.

The chain recombines TRBV6-1 with TRBJ2-4; D remains ambiguous. V lost 10 bases to trimming and J lost 3 bases, with 19 bases between them. The CDR3 is 15 amino acids. The germline V gene has CDR1 MNHNS and CDR2 SASEGT. In DNA form, the CDR3 reads TGTGCCAAACTAAGCAAAGGTGTAGGCAAAAACATTCAGTACTTC. Translated: CAKLSKGVGKNIQYF.

A note on this clone: The junction shows a germline mismatch at one end, possibly a read error. The chain has TRBV7-7 and TRBJ2-5, with a tentative D call TRBD2 (6 bases). Germline-derived CDR1 and CDR2 are SSHAT and FNYEAQ (reference sequence). The CDR3 is 15 amino acids. This CDR3 reads CASSLGGTDQETQYF. The DNA for the CDR3 is TGTGCTAGCAGCTTAGGCGGGACGGACCAAGAGACCCAGTACTTC.

The V call is TRBV7-2, the J call TRBJ2-7; weak D call: TRBD1 (6 bases). V shed 0 bases and J shed 3 bases, with 15 bases lying between them. The CDR3 contains 16 residues. Germline lookup yields CDR1 SGHTA and CDR2 FQGNSA. CDR3 residues: CASSLAVGASYYEQYF. In DNA form, the CDR3 reads TGTGCCAGCAGCTTAGCGGTGGGGGCCAGTTACTACGAGCAGTACTTC.